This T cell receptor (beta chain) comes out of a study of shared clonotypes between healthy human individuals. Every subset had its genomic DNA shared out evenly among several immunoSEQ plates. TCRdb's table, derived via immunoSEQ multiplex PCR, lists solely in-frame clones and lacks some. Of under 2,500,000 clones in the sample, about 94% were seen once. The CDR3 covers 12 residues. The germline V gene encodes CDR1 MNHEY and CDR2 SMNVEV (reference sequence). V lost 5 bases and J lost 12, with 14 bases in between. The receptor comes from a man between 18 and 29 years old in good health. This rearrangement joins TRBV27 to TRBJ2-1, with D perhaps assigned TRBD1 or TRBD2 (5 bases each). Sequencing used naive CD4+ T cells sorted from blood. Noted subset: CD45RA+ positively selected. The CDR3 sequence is CASSPPGPAQFF. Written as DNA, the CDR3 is TGTGCCAGCAGTCCTCCGGGACCAGCGCAGTTCTTC.